This T cell receptor beta chain is drawn from a study of shared clonotypes between healthy human individuals. Researchers partitioned CD4+ cells into CD45RA+ naive and CD45RA-negative memory subsets. V was trimmed by 3 bases and J by 2 bases, leaving 12 bases between them. The CDR3 totals 15 residues. Germline lookup yields CDR1 LNHNV and CDR2 YYDKDF (reference sequence). How the authors handled the data: Junction-only sequences without quality scores were provided by ImmunoSEQ, so filtering was different. The assay was immunoSEQ multiplex PCR, and TCRdb's table has in-frame clones only and misses some. V, J and clone size are taken as reported in that table, and D and trimming were inferred from the DNA itself. The sample holds about 680,000 clones, less than 80% seen once.

The chain has TRBV15 and TRBJ2-3, with TRBD2 as a possible D gene (6 bases). The TCR comes from a woman in her twenties or thirties in good health. Material for sequencing was memory CD4+ T cells sorted from blood. Subset in this sample: CD45RA-negative fraction. The CDR3, as DNA: TGTGCCACCAGCAGGCTGGACTACCCCACAGATACGCAGTATTTT. Protein product: CATSRLDYPTDTQYF.